This paragraph covers one T cell receptor (beta chain) sequence. These data are taken from a study of identifying expanded T cells in peripheral blood. Repertoires were generated with immunoSEQ multiplex PCR, while TCRdb's copy carries only in-frame clones and drops some. The data hold about 94,000 clones, with 70% to 90% observed a single time. V was cut by 1 base and J by 4 bases, with 13 bases left in between. Germline CDR1 and CDR2: MNHNS and SASEGT. The CDR3 extends over 15 amino acids. The sequence was obtained from a person aged 18 to 70 in good health. This chain connects TRBV6-1 to TRBJ1-2, with a tentative D call TRBD1 (5 bases). Sample: blood. CDR3 loop: CASSEEGETSYGYTF. The CDR3, as DNA: TGTGCCAGCAGTGAAGAAGGGGAGACTAGCTATGGCTACACCTTC.